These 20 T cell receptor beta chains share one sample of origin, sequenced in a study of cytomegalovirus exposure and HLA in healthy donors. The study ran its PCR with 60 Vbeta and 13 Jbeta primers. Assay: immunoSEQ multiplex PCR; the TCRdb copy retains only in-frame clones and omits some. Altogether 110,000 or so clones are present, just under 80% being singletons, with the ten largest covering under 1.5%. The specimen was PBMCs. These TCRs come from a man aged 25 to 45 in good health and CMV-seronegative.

The chain's CDR3 is CASSLVSGQGMASPLHF. In nucleotides, the CDR3 is TGCGCCAGCAGCTTGGTGTCGGGGCAGGGGATGGCTTCACCCCTCCACTTT. This chain connects TRBV5-1 to TRBJ1-6; TRBD1 is a possible D gene (6 bases). Between the trimmed V and J ends, which lost 0 bases and 9 bases, there was a span of 19 bases. This CDR3 spans 17 amino acids. The germline CDR1 and CDR2 sequences are SGHRS and YFSETQ.

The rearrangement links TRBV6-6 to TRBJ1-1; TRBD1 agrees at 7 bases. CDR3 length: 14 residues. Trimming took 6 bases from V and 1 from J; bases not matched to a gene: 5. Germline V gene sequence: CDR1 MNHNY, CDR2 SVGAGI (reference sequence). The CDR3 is CASSNRGPNTEAFF. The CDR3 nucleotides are TGTGCCAGCAGCAACAGGGGACCGAACACTGAAGCTTTCTTT.

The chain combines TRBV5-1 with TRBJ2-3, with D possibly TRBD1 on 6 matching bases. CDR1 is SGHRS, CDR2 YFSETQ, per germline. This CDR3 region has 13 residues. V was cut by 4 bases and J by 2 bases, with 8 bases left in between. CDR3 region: CASSRTVTDTQYF. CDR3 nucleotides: TGCGCCAGCAGCCGGACAGTCACAGATACGCAGTATTTT.

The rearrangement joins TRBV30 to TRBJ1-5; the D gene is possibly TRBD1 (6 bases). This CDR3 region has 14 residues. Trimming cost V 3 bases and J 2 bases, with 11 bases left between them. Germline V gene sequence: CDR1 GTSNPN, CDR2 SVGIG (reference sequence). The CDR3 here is CAWRAGAGNQPQHF. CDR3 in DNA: TGTGCCTGGAGGGCAGGGGCGGGCAATCAGCCCCAGCATTTT.

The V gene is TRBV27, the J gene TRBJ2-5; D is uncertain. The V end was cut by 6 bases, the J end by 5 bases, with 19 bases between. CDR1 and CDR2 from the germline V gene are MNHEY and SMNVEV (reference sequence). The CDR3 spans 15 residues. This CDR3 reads CASSFWSTEKETQYF. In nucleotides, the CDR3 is TGTGCCAGCAGCTTTTGGTCGACTGAGAAGGAGACCCAGTACTTC.

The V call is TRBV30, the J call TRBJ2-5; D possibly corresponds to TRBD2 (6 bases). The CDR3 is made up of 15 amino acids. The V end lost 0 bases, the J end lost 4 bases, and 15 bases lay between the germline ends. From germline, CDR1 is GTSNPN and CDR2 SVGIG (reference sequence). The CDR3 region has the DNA TGTGCCTGGAGTGTACGCGGGGTTCTTTCAGAGACCCAGTACTTC. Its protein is CAWSVRGVLSETQYF.

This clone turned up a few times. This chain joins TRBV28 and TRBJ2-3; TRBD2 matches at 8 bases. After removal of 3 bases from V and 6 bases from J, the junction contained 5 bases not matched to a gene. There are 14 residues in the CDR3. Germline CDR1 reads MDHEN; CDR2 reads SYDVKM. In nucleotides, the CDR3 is TGTGCCAGCAGTTTCTCCGGGAGGGGGGATACGCAGTATTTT. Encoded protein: CASSFSGRGDTQYF.

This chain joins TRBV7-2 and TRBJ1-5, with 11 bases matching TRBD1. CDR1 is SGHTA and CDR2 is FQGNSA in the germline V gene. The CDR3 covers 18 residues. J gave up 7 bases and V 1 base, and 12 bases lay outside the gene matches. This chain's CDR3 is CASSLGLGQGDFLQPQHF. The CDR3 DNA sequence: TGTGCCAGCAGCTTAGGTTTGGGACAGGGGGATTTTTTGCAGCCCCAGCATTTT. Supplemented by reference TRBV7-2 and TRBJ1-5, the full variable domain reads GAGVSQSPSNKVTEKGKDVELRCDPISGHTALYWYRQSLGQGLEFLIYFQGNSAPDKSGLPSDRFSAERTGGSVSTLTIQRTQQEDSAVYLCASSLGLGQGDFLQPQHFGDGTRLSIL.

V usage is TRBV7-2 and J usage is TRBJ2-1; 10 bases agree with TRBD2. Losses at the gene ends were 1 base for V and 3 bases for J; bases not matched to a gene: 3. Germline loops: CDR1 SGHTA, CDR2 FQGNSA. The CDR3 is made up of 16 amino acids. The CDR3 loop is CASSLVLAGRYNEQFF. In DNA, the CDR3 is TGTGCCAGCAGCTTAGTACTAGCGGGGCGCTACAATGAGCAGTTCTTC.

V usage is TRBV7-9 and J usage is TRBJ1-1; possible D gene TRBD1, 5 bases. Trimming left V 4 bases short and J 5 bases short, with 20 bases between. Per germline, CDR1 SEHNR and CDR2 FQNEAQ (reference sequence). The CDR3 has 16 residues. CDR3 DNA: TGTGCCAGCAGCTCCCCCTCCGGCGGGGGGAGGACTGAAGCTTTCTTT. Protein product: CASSSPSGGGRTEAFF.

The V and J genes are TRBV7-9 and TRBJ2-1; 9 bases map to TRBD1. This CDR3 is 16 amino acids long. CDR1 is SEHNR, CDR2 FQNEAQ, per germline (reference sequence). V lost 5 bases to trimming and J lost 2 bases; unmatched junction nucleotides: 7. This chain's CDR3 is CASSGHRGLTYNEQFF. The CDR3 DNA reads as TGTGCCAGCAGCGGCCACAGGGGGCTAACCTACAATGAGCAGTTCTTC.

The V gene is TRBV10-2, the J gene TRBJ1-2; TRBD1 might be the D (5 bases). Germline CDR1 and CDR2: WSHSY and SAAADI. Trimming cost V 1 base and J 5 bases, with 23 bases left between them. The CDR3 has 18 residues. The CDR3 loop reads CASSEFSGGGSLGYGYTF. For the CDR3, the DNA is TGCGCCAGCAGTGAGTTCTCTGGCGGGGGGAGCCTCGGGTATGGCTACACCTTC.

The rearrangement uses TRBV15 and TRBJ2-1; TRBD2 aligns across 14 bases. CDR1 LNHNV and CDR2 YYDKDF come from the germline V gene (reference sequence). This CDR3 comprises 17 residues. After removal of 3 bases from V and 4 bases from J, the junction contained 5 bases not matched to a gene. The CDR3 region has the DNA TGTGCCACCAGCAGTCGGGGACTAGCGGGGGCATACAATGAGCAGTTCTTC. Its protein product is CATSSRGLAGAYNEQFF.

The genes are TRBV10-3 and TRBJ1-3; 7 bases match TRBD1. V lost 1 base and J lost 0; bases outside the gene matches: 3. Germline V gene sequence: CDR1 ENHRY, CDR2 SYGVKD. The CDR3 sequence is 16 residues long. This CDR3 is CAISELGDSSGNTIYF. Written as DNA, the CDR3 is TGTGCCATCAGTGAGTTGGGGGACAGCTCTGGAAACACCATATATTTT.

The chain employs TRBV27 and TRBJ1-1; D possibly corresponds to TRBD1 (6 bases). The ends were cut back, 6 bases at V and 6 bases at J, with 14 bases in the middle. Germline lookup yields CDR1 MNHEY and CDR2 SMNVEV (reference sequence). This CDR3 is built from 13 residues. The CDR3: CASSGTSRAEAFF. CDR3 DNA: TGTGCCAGCAGCGGGACATCAAGAGCTGAAGCTTTCTTT.

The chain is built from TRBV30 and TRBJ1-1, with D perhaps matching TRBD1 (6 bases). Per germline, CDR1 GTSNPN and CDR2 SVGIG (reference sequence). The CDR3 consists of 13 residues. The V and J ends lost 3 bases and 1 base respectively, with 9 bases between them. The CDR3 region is CAWSGQQNTEAFF. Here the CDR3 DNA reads TGTGCCTGGAGCGGACAGCAGAACACTGAAGCTTTCTTT.

CDR3 protein: CASSESRGQGSGNTIYF. DNA for the CDR3: TGCGCCAGCAGCGAATCCCGGGGACAGGGAAGTGGAAACACCATATATTTT. The V gene is TRBV4-1, the J gene TRBJ1-3, with 9 nucleotides matching TRBD1. Germline CDR1 and CDR2: MGHRA and YSYEKL. The CDR3 length is 17 residues. The V and J ends lost 5 bases and 3 bases, in that order; junction bases with no gene match: 11.

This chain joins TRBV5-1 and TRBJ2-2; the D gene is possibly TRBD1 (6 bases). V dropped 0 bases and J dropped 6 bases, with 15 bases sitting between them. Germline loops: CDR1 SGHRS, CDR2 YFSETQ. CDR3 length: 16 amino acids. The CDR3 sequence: CASSLDSQGRSGELFF. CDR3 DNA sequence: TGCGCCAGCAGCTTGGATTCACAGGGAAGATCCGGGGAGCTGTTTTTT.

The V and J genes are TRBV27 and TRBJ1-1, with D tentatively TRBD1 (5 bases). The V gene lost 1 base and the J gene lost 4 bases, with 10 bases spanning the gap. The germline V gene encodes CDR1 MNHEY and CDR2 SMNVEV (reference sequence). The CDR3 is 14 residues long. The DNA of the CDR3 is TGTGCCAGCAGTTTATTGCAGGGATCCACTGAAGCTTTCTTT. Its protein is CASSLLQGSTEAFF.

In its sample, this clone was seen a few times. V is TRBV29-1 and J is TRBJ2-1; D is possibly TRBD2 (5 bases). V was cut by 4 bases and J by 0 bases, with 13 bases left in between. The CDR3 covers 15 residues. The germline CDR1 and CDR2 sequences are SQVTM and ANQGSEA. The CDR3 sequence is CSVARTGSSYNEQFF. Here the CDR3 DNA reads TGCAGCGTTGCACGGACGGGGAGCTCCTACAATGAGCAGTTCTTC.